These 12 T cell receptor beta chains were all obtained from the same sample, sequenced in a study of T cells expressing NK-cell markers. TCRdb reprocessed the 5' RACE reads, with one entry per CDR3 protein and no DNA. This table holds about 460,000 distinct CDR3 sequences. The sequencing input was blood T cells: a sorted CD56 or NKG2C T cell subset, CD4+ or CD8+ T cells, or bulk PBMC T cells (not recorded which). The source of these receptors is a woman between 50 and 59 years old in good health.

The chain recombines TRBV5-5 with TRBJ2-5; TCRdb gives TRBD1 as the D gene, but with no DNA this cannot be confirmed. The length of the CDR3 is 14 residues. Germline assignment: CDR1 SGHKS and CDR2 YYEKEE (reference sequence). CDR3 sequence: CASSATGTIETQYF.

This chain connects TRBV2 to TRBJ2-7; TCRdb names TRBD1, which stays unverified in the absence of DNA. Looked up from germline, CDR1 is SNHLY and CDR2 is FYNNEI. This CDR3 contains 14 residues. The CDR3 loop reads CASRYGQNPYEQYF.

The chain joins TRBV6-5 to TRBJ1-1. The CDR3 is made up of 15 amino acids. CDR1 is MNHEY and CDR2 is SVGAGI in the germline V gene. CDR3 sequence reads: CASSYIPLSNTEAFF.

The V gene is TRBV5-6, the J gene TRBJ2-4. Germline V gene sequence: CDR1 SGHDT, CDR2 YYEEEE. This CDR3 spans 14 amino acids. This CDR3 reads CASSTGVAKNIQYF. Full variable domain (rest looked up from reference TRBV5-6 and TRBJ2-4): DAGVTQSPTHLIKTRGQQVTLRCSPKSGHDTVSWYQQALGQGPQFIFQYYEEEERQRGNFPDRFSGHQFPNYSSELNVNALLLGDSALYLCASSTGVAKNIQYFGAGTRLSVL.

This rearrangement joins TRBV12-3 or TRBV12-4 to TRBJ2-1; checking the TCRdb D call of TRBD1 is not possible without DNA. This CDR3 contains 15 residues. CDR3 loop: CASSTGQGYGNEQFF.

The gene calls are TRBV4-2 and TRBJ2-2; TCRdb's D gene call, TRBD2, goes unchecked for lack of DNA. CDR1 LGHNA and CDR2 YNFKEQ come from the germline V gene. The CDR3 is made up of 18 amino acids. This CDR3 is CASSLLAGGSANTGELFF.

The V call is TRBV12-3 or TRBV12-4, the J call TRBJ2-2; with no DNA, the TCRdb D assignment of TRBD1 cannot be verified. This CDR3 is 15 amino acids long. CDR3 amino acids: CASRLAGGKGGELFF.

The chain carries TRBV29-1 and TRBJ2-1; TCRdb's D call, TRBD1, is unchecked because there is no DNA. CDR3 size: 15 residues. Germline V CDR1 and CDR2: SQVTM, ANQGSEA. The CDR3 protein is CSTVGAGGYYNEQFF.

The V call is TRBV2, the J call TRBJ2-4; TCRdb's D call, TRBD1, is unchecked because there is no DNA. CDR1 SNHLY and CDR2 FYNNEI come from the germline V gene. The CDR3 spans 16 residues. CDR3 sequence: CASREGTGLSKNIQYF.

The chain employs TRBV12-3 or TRBV12-4 and TRBJ2-3. This CDR3 region has 15 residues. The CDR3 sequence is CASRIAGSTTDTQYF.

The genes are TRBV11-1 and TRBJ1-4. CDR1 is SGHAT and CDR2 is FQDESV in the germline V gene (reference sequence). The CDR3 is made up of 15 amino acids. The CDR3 region is CASSLAQEPNEKLFF.

CDR3 in amino acids: CASSIGPYTQYF. This chain connects TRBV5-1 to TRBJ2-3; TCRdb outputs TRBD2, but without DNA this stays unchecked. Germline assignment: CDR1 SGHRS and CDR2 YFSETQ. The CDR3 totals 12 residues.